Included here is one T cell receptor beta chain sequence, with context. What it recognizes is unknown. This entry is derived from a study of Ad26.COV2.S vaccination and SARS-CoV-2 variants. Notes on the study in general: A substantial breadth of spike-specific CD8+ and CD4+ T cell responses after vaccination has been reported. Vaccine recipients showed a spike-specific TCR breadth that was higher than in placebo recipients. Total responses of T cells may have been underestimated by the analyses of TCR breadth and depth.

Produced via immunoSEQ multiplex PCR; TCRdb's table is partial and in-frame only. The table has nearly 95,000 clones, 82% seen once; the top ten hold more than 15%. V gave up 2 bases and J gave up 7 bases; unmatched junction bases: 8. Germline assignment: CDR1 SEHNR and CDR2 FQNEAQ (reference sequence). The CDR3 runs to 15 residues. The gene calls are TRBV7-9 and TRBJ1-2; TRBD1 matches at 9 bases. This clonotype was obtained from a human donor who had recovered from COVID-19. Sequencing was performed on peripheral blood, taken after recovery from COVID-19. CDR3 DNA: TGTGCCAGCAGCTTACCCAACAGGGGGCAGGGTGGCTACACCTTC. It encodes CASSLPNRGQGGYTF.